This entry features one T cell receptor (beta chain) sequence. Its target is unknown. A read error is possible here, since a much larger clone lies one base away. A sample-barcoded 5' primer and a J-beta primer mix were used in a second PCR of roughly 6 to 11 cycles. TCRdb reprocessed the 5' RACE reads with MiXCR, giving one entry per CDR3 protein. Here the sample spans hundreds of thousands of distinct CDR3 sequences, about 29% being singletons. Every donor provided 8.5 to 10 milliliters of peripheral blood. The data were obtained in a study of blood T cells in healthy people across ages. Study-level points and caveats: Diversity estimated from one million T cells was considered an underestimate. Whereas aged donors had fewer naive CD4+ cells, long-lived donors had more of them and higher diversity.

CDR3 length: 14 amino acids. The same specimen was also included in a second study, on T cells of mothers and their children. This second study says: Mothers yielded over 10 million CDR3 reads, children some 3 million each.

The sequence derives from a boy aged 2-15 years in good health. The chain combines TRBV12-3 or TRBV12-4 with TRBJ2-7; D is tentatively TRBD1 or TRBD2 (5 bases each). The source material was blood. The CDR3 spells CASSLTSGAYEKYF. The CDR3 DNA sequence: TGTGCCAGCAGTTTAACGTCCGGGGCCTACGAGAAGTACTTC.